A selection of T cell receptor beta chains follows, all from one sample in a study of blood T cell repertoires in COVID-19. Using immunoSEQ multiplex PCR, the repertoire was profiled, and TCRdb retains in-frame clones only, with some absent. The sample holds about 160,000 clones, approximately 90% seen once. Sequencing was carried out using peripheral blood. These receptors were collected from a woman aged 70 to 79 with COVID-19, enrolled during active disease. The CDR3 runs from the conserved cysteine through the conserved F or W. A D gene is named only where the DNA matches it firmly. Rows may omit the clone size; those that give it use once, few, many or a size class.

cdr3_nt: TGTGCCACCAGCAGAGCGGGACAGGGGAGCGGGGAGACCCAGTACTTC
cdr3_aa: CATSRAGQGSGETQYF
d_call: TRBD1
j_call: TRBJ2-5
clone_size: -
v_call: TRBV15

cdr3_nt: TGCAGTGCCCCCGGGGGGGGTGGCTACACCTTC
cdr3_aa: CSAPGGGGYTF
d_call: -
j_call: TRBJ1-2
clone_size: -
v_call: TRBV20-1

cdr3_nt: TGTGCCAGCAGCCCGGGGACTAGCGCCGGCCAAGAGACCCAGTACTTC
cdr3_aa: CASSPGTSAGQETQYF
d_call: TRBD2
j_call: TRBJ2-5
clone_size: -
v_call: TRBV4-2

cdr3_nt: TGCAGCGCCTCTGGGACTAGCGGGGTCGGTGAGCAGTTCTTC
cdr3_aa: CSASGTSGVGEQFF
d_call: TRBD2
j_call: TRBJ2-1
clone_size: -
v_call: TRBV29-1

cdr3_nt: TGTGCCAGCAGCTTCAGGGGGCTTGGAGATACGCAGTATTTT
cdr3_aa: CASSFRGLGDTQYF
d_call: TRBD1
j_call: TRBJ2-3
clone_size: -
v_call: TRBV7-9

cdr3_nt: TGTGCCAGCACCCGAGCCCCCAATTCACCCCTCCACTTT
cdr3_aa: CASTRAPNSPLHF
d_call: -
j_call: TRBJ1-6
clone_size: -
v_call: TRBV27

cdr3_nt: TGTGCCAGCAGCGACAGGACCGCCTACGAGCAGTACTTC
cdr3_aa: CASSDRTAYEQYF
d_call: -
j_call: TRBJ2-7
clone_size: -
v_call: TRBV6-6

cdr3_nt: TGTGCCAGCTCACCACTACCGGGACAGGGGGGTCAGCCCCAGCATTTT
cdr3_aa: CASSPLPGQGGQPQHF
d_call: TRBD1
j_call: TRBJ1-5
clone_size: -
v_call: TRBV18

cdr3_nt: TGTGCCAGCAGCTCTAATTCTGGGACAGGGGTAAATACCGGGGAGCTGTTTTTT
cdr3_aa: CASSSNSGTGVNTGELFF
d_call: TRBD1
j_call: TRBJ2-2
clone_size: -
v_call: TRBV7-3

cdr3_nt: TGTGCCAGCAGTGATAGGGGAGGAAGCTATGGCTACACCTTC
cdr3_aa: CASSDRGGSYGYTF
d_call: -
j_call: TRBJ1-2
clone_size: -
v_call: TRBV6-1

cdr3_nt: TGTGCCAGCAGCACTTGGGCTAGCGGCCGAGGCACCGGGGAGCTGTTTTTT
cdr3_aa: CASSTWASGRGTGELFF
d_call: TRBD2
j_call: TRBJ2-2
clone_size: -
v_call: TRBV11-2

cdr3_nt: TGTGCCAGCAGTTACTCGATCAGGGGGAACACTGAAGCTTTCTTT
cdr3_aa: CASSYSIRGNTEAFF
d_call: -
j_call: TRBJ1-1
clone_size: -
v_call: TRBV6-6

cdr3_nt: TGTGCCAGCTCAGGGAGGTTAAAGGGGACCGAGCAGTACTTC
cdr3_aa: CASSGRLKGTEQYF
d_call: -
j_call: TRBJ2-7
clone_size: -
v_call: TRBV6-5

cdr3_nt: TGTGCCAGCAGCCCGGGGACAGGCTACCTCGGCGAGCAGTACTTC
cdr3_aa: CASSPGTGYLGEQYF
d_call: TRBD1
j_call: TRBJ2-7
clone_size: -
v_call: TRBV9

cdr3_nt: TGTGCCAGTAGTCCGAGGACAGGGGTAGGCCAGCCCCAGCATTTT
cdr3_aa: CASSPRTGVGQPQHF
d_call: TRBD1
j_call: TRBJ1-5
clone_size: once
v_call: TRBV19

cdr3_nt: TGTGCCAGCAGCTCTACAGGGGAGTATAGCAATCAGCCCCAGCATTTT
cdr3_aa: CASSSTGEYSNQPQHF
d_call: TRBD1
j_call: TRBJ1-5
clone_size: -
v_call: TRBV28

cdr3_nt: TGTGCCAGCAGCACCCGGGACAGGGGGCATAATGAAAAACTGTTTTTT
cdr3_aa: CASSTRDRGHNEKLFF
d_call: TRBD1
j_call: TRBJ1-4
clone_size: -
v_call: TRBV5-6

cdr3_nt: TGTGCCAGCAGCTTAGTATCTAGCCAAGAGACCCAGTACTTC
cdr3_aa: CASSLVSSQETQYF
d_call: -
j_call: TRBJ2-5
clone_size: -
v_call: TRBV5-4

cdr3_nt: TGTGCCAGCCACCGCGGAGGGGATCGGAGCAATCAGCCCCAGCATTTT
cdr3_aa: CASHRGGDRSNQPQHF
d_call: -
j_call: TRBJ1-5
clone_size: -
v_call: TRBV19

cdr3_nt: TGCGCCAGCAGCTTGGCAGGACAGGTCGACACCGGGGAGCTGTTTTTT
cdr3_aa: CASSLAGQVDTGELFF
d_call: TRBD1
j_call: TRBJ2-2
clone_size: -
v_call: TRBV5-1

cdr3_nt: TGTGCCAAAAAAGGACAGACTTACTCTGGAAACACCATATATTTT
cdr3_aa: CAKKGQTYSGNTIYF
d_call: -
j_call: TRBJ1-3
clone_size: -
v_call: TRBV2

cdr3_nt: TGTGCCAGCTCATCCACCAGGGGTATCACTGAAGCTTTCTTT
cdr3_aa: CASSSTRGITEAFF
d_call: -
j_call: TRBJ1-1
clone_size: -
v_call: TRBV18

cdr3_nt: TGTGCCAGCAGCCCGGGACAGGAGTTTTCCTATGGCTACACCTTC
cdr3_aa: CASSPGQEFSYGYTF
d_call: TRBD1
j_call: TRBJ1-2
clone_size: -
v_call: TRBV5-4

cdr3_nt: TGCGCCAGCAGCTTGTCTAGGGAGACCCAGTACTTC
cdr3_aa: CASSLSRETQYF
d_call: -
j_call: TRBJ2-5
clone_size: -
v_call: TRBV5-1

cdr3_nt: TGTGCCAGCAGCCGGACAGGGGAGGATTCACCCCTCCACTTT
cdr3_aa: CASSRTGEDSPLHF
d_call: TRBD1
j_call: TRBJ1-6
clone_size: -
v_call: TRBV6-5

cdr3_nt: TGTGCCAGCAGCCTCCAGGGGGACGCTGAAGCTTTCTTT
cdr3_aa: CASSLQGDAEAFF
d_call: TRBD1
j_call: TRBJ1-1
clone_size: -
v_call: TRBV7-3

cdr3_nt: TGTGCCAGCAGTAGGGGACTAGCTCAGGAGACCCAGTACTTC
cdr3_aa: CASSRGLAQETQYF
d_call: TRBD2
j_call: TRBJ2-5
clone_size: -
v_call: TRBV6-5

cdr3_nt: TGTGCCAGCACCCTAGCGTTTAGGGTGGAGCAGTACTTC
cdr3_aa: CASTLAFRVEQYF
d_call: -
j_call: TRBJ2-7
clone_size: -
v_call: TRBV7-9

cdr3_nt: TGTGCCAGCAGCTCTACGACAGGGGTGGAGGGAGAAAAACTGTTTTTT
cdr3_aa: CASSSTTGVEGEKLFF
d_call: TRBD1
j_call: TRBJ1-4
clone_size: -
v_call: TRBV7-9

cdr3_nt: TGTGCCAGCAGCCCGCTGCTGGGCGGGGGCACAGATACGCAGTATTTT
cdr3_aa: CASSPLLGGGTDTQYF
d_call: -
j_call: TRBJ2-3
clone_size: -
v_call: TRBV3-1/TRBV3-2

cdr3_nt: TGTGCCAGCAGGAATCGAGGACACTTGTACGAGCAGTACTTC
cdr3_aa: CASRNRGHLYEQYF
d_call: -
j_call: TRBJ2-7
clone_size: -
v_call: TRBV6-5

cdr3_nt: TGTGCCATCAGTGAGTCTAGACAGAACTATGGCTACACCTTC
cdr3_aa: CAISESRQNYGYTF
d_call: -
j_call: TRBJ1-2
clone_size: -
v_call: TRBV10-3

cdr3_nt: TGTGCCAGCAGTTACGATGGGGCGCCCGGAAACACCATATATTTT
cdr3_aa: CASSYDGAPGNTIYF
d_call: -
j_call: TRBJ1-3
clone_size: once
v_call: TRBV6-5

cdr3_nt: TGTGCCAGCAGCCAAGAGGTGGAGAACAATGAGCAGTTCTTC
cdr3_aa: CASSQEVENNEQFF
d_call: -
j_call: TRBJ2-1
clone_size: -
v_call: TRBV3-1/TRBV3-2

cdr3_nt: TGCGCCAGCAGCTTGGGAGGGACAGGGACTATAGCAACTAATGAAAAACTGTTTTTT
cdr3_aa: CASSLGGTGTIATNEKLFF
d_call: TRBD1
j_call: TRBJ1-4
clone_size: -
v_call: TRBV5-1

cdr3_nt: TGTGCCAGCAGCATCGGACTAGCGACTTGGAGTGAGCAGTTCTTC
cdr3_aa: CASSIGLATWSEQFF
d_call: TRBD2
j_call: TRBJ2-1
clone_size: -
v_call: TRBV5-5

cdr3_nt: TGTGCCAGCAGCTTAGCGGGCGGGGCCCGTTACGAGCAGTACTTC
cdr3_aa: CASSLAGGARYEQYF
d_call: -
j_call: TRBJ2-7
clone_size: once
v_call: TRBV5-6

cdr3_nt: TGTGCCAGCAGCTATGGACAGGGAAGTATCGGTAATGAAAAACTGTTTTTT
cdr3_aa: CASSYGQGSIGNEKLFF
d_call: TRBD1
j_call: TRBJ1-4
clone_size: -
v_call: TRBV28

cdr3_nt: TGTGCCAGCTCCCGAGCCACAGGGGGCATCTCTGGAAACACCATATATTTT
cdr3_aa: CASSRATGGISGNTIYF
d_call: TRBD1
j_call: TRBJ1-3
clone_size: -
v_call: TRBV18

cdr3_nt: TGTGCCAGCAGTCGCACCCCAGGGGACCCTGGAAACACCATATATTTT
cdr3_aa: CASSRTPGDPGNTIYF
d_call: -
j_call: TRBJ1-3
clone_size: -
v_call: TRBV7-6

cdr3_nt: TGCGCCACCGGACAGGGGCTTAGCGGGGTGAATTACAATGAGCAGTTCTTC
cdr3_aa: CATGQGLSGVNYNEQFF
d_call: -
j_call: TRBJ2-1
clone_size: once
v_call: TRBV5-1

cdr3_nt: TGTGCCAGTAGTACCTCGACAGTCTCCTACGAGCAGTACTTC
cdr3_aa: CASSTSTVSYEQYF
d_call: -
j_call: TRBJ2-7
clone_size: -
v_call: TRBV19

cdr3_nt: TGTGCCAGTAGGGGGACTGGGAGCTATAATTCACCCCTCCACTTT
cdr3_aa: CASRGTGSYNSPLHF
d_call: -
j_call: TRBJ1-6
clone_size: -
v_call: TRBV19

cdr3_nt: TGTGCCAGCAGCCCACAGGGAAATGAAAAACTGTTTTTT
cdr3_aa: CASSPQGNEKLFF
d_call: -
j_call: TRBJ1-4
clone_size: -
v_call: TRBV5-4

cdr3_nt: TGCGCCAGCAGCTTGACTAGGCCACAAGAGACCCAGTACTTC
cdr3_aa: CASSLTRPQETQYF
d_call: -
j_call: TRBJ2-5
clone_size: -
v_call: TRBV5-1

cdr3_nt: TGTGCCAGCAGTTTTAATTTCCTGGCGGGGACAGATACGCAGTATTTT
cdr3_aa: CASSFNFLAGTDTQYF
d_call: -
j_call: TRBJ2-3
clone_size: -
v_call: TRBV27

cdr3_nt: TGTGCCAGCAGTGAACTCGGGTTACAGCCCCAGCATTTT
cdr3_aa: CASSELGLQPQHF
d_call: -
j_call: TRBJ1-5
clone_size: -
v_call: TRBV2

cdr3_nt: TGCGCCAGCAGCTTGGCCAGGGCCCCCTCCTACAATGAGCAGTTCTTC
cdr3_aa: CASSLARAPSYNEQFF
d_call: -
j_call: TRBJ2-1
clone_size: -
v_call: TRBV5-1

cdr3_nt: TGTGCCAGCAGCTCCGTTGGCGGGAACTATGGCTACACCTTC
cdr3_aa: CASSSVGGNYGYTF
d_call: -
j_call: TRBJ1-2
clone_size: -
v_call: TRBV11-2

cdr3_nt: TGTGCCAGCAGCCAGGATGGGACATCGTATGGCTACACCTTC
cdr3_aa: CASSQDGTSYGYTF
d_call: -
j_call: TRBJ1-2
clone_size: -
v_call: TRBV3-1/TRBV3-2

cdr3_nt: TGTGCCAGCAGCACTAGCGAGGGGAGTCAGAACACAGATACGCAGTATTTT
cdr3_aa: CASSTSEGSQNTDTQYF
d_call: TRBD2
j_call: TRBJ2-3
clone_size: -
v_call: TRBV13

cdr3_nt: TGTGCCAGCAGTTACTCCGAGACAGGGACCTACGAGCAGTACTTC
cdr3_aa: CASSYSETGTYEQYF
d_call: TRBD1
j_call: TRBJ2-7
clone_size: -
v_call: TRBV6-5

cdr3_nt: TGTGCCAGCAGCCAGACATCCTATAGCAATCAGCCCCAGCATTTT
cdr3_aa: CASSQTSYSNQPQHF
d_call: -
j_call: TRBJ1-5
clone_size: -
v_call: TRBV5-5

cdr3_nt: TGTGCCAGCAGTTTCGGCGGGCCCTACGAGCAGTACTTC
cdr3_aa: CASSFGGPYEQYF
d_call: -
j_call: TRBJ2-7
clone_size: few
v_call: TRBV28

cdr3_nt: TGCGCCAGCAGCCAAGGGACTAGCGGGGGGCGAGAGACCCAGTACTTC
cdr3_aa: CASSQGTSGGRETQYF
d_call: TRBD2
j_call: TRBJ2-5
clone_size: -
v_call: TRBV4-1